The clone carrying this TCR beta chain occurred many times. Its specificity is not known. One entry per CDR3 protein results from TCRdb running MiXCR on the 5' RACE reads. Counted here are 17,000 or so distinct CDR3 sequences, 6.2% occurring once; the ten biggest clones make up around 6.5%. The germline V gene encodes CDR1 DFQATT and CDR2 SNEGSKA (reference sequence). Trimming pared 3 bases from V and 3 bases from J, leaving 15 bases between. The CDR3 is 15 residues long. This sample's time point: sample taken at primary tumor resection. Donors were roughly 70 untreated early-stage non-small cell lung cancer patients. Whole RNA obtained from tumor, nontumor lung or frozen PBMC underwent sequencing without sorting. The record originates from a study of spatial heterogeneity in lung cancer. Study-wide points: Ubiquitous and regional nonsynonymous mutations were each tracked by the matching count of ubiquitous or regional expanded TCRs. Expanded intratumoral alpha and beta TCR counts tracked tumor mutation counts. Coverage estimated for tumor T cells reached 5.5% to 9% for alpha chains and about 13% for beta chains.

Sequenced material: lung tumor tissue, taken at surgery. This receptor was taken from a male donor with early-stage non-small cell lung cancer. This chain joins TRBV20-1 and TRBJ2-1; a weak D match, TRBD1 (6 bases). The CDR3 loop is CSASSHRDLYNEQFF. The CDR3 DNA reads as TGCAGTGCTAGTAGTCACAGGGACCTCTACAATGAGCAGTTCTTC.